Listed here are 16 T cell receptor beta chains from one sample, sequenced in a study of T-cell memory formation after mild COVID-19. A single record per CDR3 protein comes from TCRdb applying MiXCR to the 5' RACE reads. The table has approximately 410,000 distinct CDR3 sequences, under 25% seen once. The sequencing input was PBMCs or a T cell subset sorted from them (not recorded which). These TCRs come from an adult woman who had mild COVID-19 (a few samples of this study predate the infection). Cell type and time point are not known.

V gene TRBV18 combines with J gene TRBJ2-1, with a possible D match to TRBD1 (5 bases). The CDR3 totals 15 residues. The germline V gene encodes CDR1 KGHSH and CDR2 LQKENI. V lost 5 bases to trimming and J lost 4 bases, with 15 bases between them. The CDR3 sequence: CASSEISGFYNEQFF. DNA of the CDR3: TGTGCCAGCTCAGAGATTTCAGGGTTTTACAATGAGCAGTTCTTC.

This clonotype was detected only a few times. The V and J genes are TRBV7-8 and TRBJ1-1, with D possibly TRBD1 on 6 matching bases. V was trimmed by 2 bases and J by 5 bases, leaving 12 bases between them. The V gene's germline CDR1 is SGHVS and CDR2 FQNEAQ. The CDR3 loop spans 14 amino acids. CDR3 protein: CASSLRDIKTEAFF. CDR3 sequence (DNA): TGTGCCAGCAGCTTAAGGGACATTAAGACTGAAGCTTTCTTT. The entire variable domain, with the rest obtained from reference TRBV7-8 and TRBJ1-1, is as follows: GAGVSQSPRYKVAKRGQDVALRCDPISGHVSLFWYQQALGQGPEFLTYFQNEAQLDKSGLPSDRFFAERPEGSVSTLKIQRTQQEDSAVYLCASSLRDIKTEAFFGQGTRLTVV.

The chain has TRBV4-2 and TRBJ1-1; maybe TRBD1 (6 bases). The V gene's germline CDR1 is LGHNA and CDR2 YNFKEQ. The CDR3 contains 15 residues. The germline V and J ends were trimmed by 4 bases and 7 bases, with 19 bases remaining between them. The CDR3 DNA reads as TGTGCCAGCAGCCTAAATCCAGGGGATACCTTTGAAGCTTTCTTT. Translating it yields CASSLNPGDTFEAFF.

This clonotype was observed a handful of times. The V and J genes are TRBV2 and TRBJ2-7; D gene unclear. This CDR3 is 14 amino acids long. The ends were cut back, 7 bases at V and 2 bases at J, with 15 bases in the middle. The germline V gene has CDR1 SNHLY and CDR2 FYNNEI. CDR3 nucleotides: TGTGCCAGCAAGTTCCAAACAGCGACCTACGAGCAGTACTTC. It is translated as CASKFQTATYEQYF.

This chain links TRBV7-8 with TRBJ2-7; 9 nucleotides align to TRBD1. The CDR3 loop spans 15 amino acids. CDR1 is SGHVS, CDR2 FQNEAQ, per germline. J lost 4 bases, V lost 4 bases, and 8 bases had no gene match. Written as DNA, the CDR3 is TGTGCCAGCAGCTACCACCGGGACAGGGCTTACGAGCAGTACTTC. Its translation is CASSYHRDRAYEQYF. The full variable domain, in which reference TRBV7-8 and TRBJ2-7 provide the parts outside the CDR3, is GAGVSQSPRYKVAKRGQDVALRCDPISGHVSLFWYQQALGQGPEFLTYFQNEAQLDKSGLPSDRFFAERPEGSVSTLKIQRTQQEDSAVYLCASSYHRDRAYEQYFGPGTRLTVT.

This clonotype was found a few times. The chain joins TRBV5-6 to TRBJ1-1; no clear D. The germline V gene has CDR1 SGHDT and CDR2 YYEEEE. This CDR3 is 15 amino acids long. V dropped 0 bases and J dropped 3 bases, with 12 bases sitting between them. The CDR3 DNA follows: TGTGCCAGCAGCTTGGGATTTCGAGGCGACACTGAAGCTTTCTTT. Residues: CASSLGFRGDTEAFF.

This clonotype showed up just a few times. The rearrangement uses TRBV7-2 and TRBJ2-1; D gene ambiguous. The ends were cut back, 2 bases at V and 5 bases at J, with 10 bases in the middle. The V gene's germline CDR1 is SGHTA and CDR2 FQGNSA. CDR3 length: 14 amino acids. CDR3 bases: TGTGCCAGCAGCTTATGGTTAATAGACAATGAGCAGTTCTTC. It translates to CASSLWLIDNEQFF.

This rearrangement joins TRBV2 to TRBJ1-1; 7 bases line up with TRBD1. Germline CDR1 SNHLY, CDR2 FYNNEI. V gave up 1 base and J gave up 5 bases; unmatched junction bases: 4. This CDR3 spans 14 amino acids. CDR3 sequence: CASSEEGARTEAFF. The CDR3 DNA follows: TGTGCCAGCAGTGAAGAGGGGGCGCGGACTGAAGCTTTCTTT.

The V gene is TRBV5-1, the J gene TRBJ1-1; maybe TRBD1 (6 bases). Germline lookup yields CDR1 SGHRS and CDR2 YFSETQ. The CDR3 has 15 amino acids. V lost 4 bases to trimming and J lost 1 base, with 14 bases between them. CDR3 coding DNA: TGCGCCAGCAGCGGCGAACAGGGTGGGAACACTGAAGCTTTCTTT. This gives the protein CASSGEQGGNTEAFF. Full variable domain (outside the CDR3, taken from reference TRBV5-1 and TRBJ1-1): KAGVTQTPRYLIKTRGQQVTLSCSPISGHRSVSWYQQTPGQGLQFLFEYFSETQRNKGNFPGRFSGRQFSNSRSEMNVSTLELGDSALYLCASSGEQGGNTEAFFGQGTRLTVV.

Here the CDR3 reads CASSSGQGDPEAFF. For the CDR3, the DNA is TGCGCCAGCAGCTCGGGACAGGGAGACCCTGAAGCTTTCTTT. The chain uses TRBV5-1 and TRBJ1-1; 9 bases agree with TRBD1. CDR3 length: 14 residues. CDR1 is SGHRS, CDR2 YFSETQ, per germline. Trimming removed 3 bases from V and 6 bases from J; junction bases left unmatched: 6. Combining the CDR3 with reference TRBV5-1 and TRBJ1-1 gives the whole variable domain KAGVTQTPRYLIKTRGQQVTLSCSPISGHRSVSWYQQTPGQGLQFLFEYFSETQRNKGNFPGRFSGRQFSNSRSEMNVSTLELGDSALYLCASSSGQGDPEAFFGQGTRLTVV.

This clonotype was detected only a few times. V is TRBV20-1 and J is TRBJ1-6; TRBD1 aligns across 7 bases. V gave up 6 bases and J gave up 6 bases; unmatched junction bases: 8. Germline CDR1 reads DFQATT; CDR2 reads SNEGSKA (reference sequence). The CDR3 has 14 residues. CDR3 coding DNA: TGCAGTGCAAAGACCGGGACAGCTAATTCACCCCTCCACTTT. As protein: CSAKTGTANSPLHF.

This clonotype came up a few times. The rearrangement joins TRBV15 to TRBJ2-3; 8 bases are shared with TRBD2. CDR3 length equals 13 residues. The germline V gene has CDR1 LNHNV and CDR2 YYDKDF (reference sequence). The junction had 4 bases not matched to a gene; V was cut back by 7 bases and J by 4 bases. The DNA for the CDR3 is TGTGCCACCACAGCGGGGGAGGCAGATACGCAGTATTTT. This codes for CATTAGEADTQYF.

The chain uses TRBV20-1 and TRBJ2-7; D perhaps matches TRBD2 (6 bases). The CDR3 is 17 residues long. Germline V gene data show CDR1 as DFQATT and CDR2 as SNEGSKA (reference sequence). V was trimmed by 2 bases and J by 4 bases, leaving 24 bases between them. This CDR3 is CSARRTFLGGGQYEQYF. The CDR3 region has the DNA TGCAGTGCTAGACGAACTTTCCTTGGGGGAGGCCAGTACGAGCAGTACTTC.

This CDR3 reads CASSRGGQGAYEQYF. In DNA form, the CDR3 reads TGTGCCAGCAGCCGAGGGGGACAGGGGGCATACGAGCAGTACTTC. The chain couples TRBV7-9 to TRBJ2-7; TRBD1 aligns across 12 bases. CDR3 length equals 15 residues. The germline CDR1 and CDR2 sequences are SEHNR and FQNEAQ (reference sequence). With V trimmed by 5 bases and J by 4 bases, 6 bases remained unmatched.

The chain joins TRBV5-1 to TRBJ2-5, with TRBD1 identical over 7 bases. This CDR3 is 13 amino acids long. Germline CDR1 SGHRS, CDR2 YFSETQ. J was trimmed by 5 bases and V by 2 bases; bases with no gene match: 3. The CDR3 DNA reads TGCGCCAGCAGCTTCACAGGGGTGGAGACCCAGTACTTC. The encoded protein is CASSFTGVETQYF.

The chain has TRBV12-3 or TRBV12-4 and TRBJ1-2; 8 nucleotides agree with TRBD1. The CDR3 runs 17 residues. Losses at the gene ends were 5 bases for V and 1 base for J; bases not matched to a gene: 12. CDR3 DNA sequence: TGTGCCAGCAGTAGGACAGGGAGTTACCACCTTAACTATGGCTACACCTTC. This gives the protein CASSRTGSYHLNYGYTF.